Following are 12 T cell receptor beta chains from one sample sequenced in a study of identical twins. TCRdb independently ran MiXCR on the 5' RACE reads; one entry per CDR3 protein. The profile shows around 290,000 distinct CDR3 sequences, 8% to 9.5% of them singletons. Another study also made use of these data, one on yellow fever vaccine responses in identical twins.

Sequencing input: CD8+ T cells sorted from blood. All receptors derive from a woman aged 18-35 years in good health.

This clonotype has a count of ten or more. The rearrangement joins TRBV7-9 to TRBJ1-2; 7 bases line up with TRBD1. The CDR3 length is 14 residues. Germline CDR1 and CDR2: SEHNR and FQNEAQ (reference sequence). The junction had 6 bases not matched to a gene; V was cut back by 5 bases and J by 3 bases. The CDR3 loop reads CASSPDRVDYGYTF. The CDR3 DNA follows: TGTGCCAGCAGCCCTGACAGGGTGGACTATGGCTACACCTTC.

This clonotype was seen ten or more times. The chain couples TRBV6-2 or TRBV6-3 to TRBJ2-7; TRBD1 or TRBD2 may be the D gene (5 bases each). This CDR3 is built from 13 residues. V was shortened by 4 bases and J by 7 bases, with 14 bases between the two germline ends. Germline V gene data show CDR1 as MNHEY and CDR2 as SVGEGT. CDR3 amino acids: CASSSGPLGEQYF. The CDR3 DNA reads TGTGCCAGCAGTTCGGGACCCCTCGGGGAGCAGTACTTC.

This clonotype has at least ten counts. V is TRBV20-1 and J is TRBJ2-3; no definite D call. Trimming took 6 bases from V and 7 from J, leaving 11 bases between them. The CDR3 extends over 11 amino acids. CDR1 is DFQATT and CDR2 is SNEGSKA in the germline V gene (reference sequence). CDR3 region: CSAPLVYTQYF. For the CDR3, the DNA is TGCAGTGCCCCCCTCGTATATACGCAGTATTTT.

This clonotype was counted ten times or more. V and J are TRBV24-1 and TRBJ2-5; TRBD2 matches 15 bases. CDR1 is KGHDR, CDR2 SFDVKD, per germline. V was clipped by 7 bases and J by 4 bases; unmatched bases: 12. The length of the CDR3 is 18 residues. CDR3 sequence: CATSSVKAGLAGGETQYF. DNA for the CDR3: TGTGCCACCAGCAGCGTTAAAGCGGGACTAGCGGGAGGAGAGACCCAGTACTTC.

This clonotype was observed a handful of times. The CDR3 loop reads CASSPTGGASQPQHF. CDR3 nucleotide sequence: TGTGCCAGCAGTCCGACAGGGGGCGCGAGTCAGCCCCAGCATTTT. This chain connects TRBV3-1 to TRBJ1-5; 10 positions match TRBD1. The CDR3 is 15 residues long. CDR1 is LGHDT and CDR2 is YNNKEL in the germline V gene (reference sequence). Trimming at V came to 6 bases and at J to 6 bases, leaving 8 bases not matched to a gene.

The rearrangement uses TRBV28 and TRBJ2-4; 8 nucleotides align to TRBD2. Trimming removed 3 bases from V and 3 bases from J; junction bases left unmatched: 7. Germline CDR1 reads MDHEN; CDR2 reads SYDVKM. The CDR3 consists of 16 residues. The CDR3 is CASSFLAGQVKNIQYF. The CDR3 DNA follows: TGTGCCAGCAGTTTCTTAGCGGGACAAGTCAAAAACATTCAGTACTTC.

The chain couples TRBV5-7 to TRBJ2-3; perhaps D is TRBD1 or TRBD2 (5 bases each). TRBV5-7 is sorted into the ORF group, with uncertain function. The length of the CDR3 is 15 residues. The germline V and J ends were trimmed by 2 bases and 5 bases, with 15 bases remaining between them. CDR3 in DNA: TGTGCCAGCAGCTTTACAGGCGGAGGAGGAGATACGCAGTATTTT. Amino acids: CASSFTGGGGDTQYF.

CDR3 in DNA: TGCAGCGTTCCGGCCCGGGACTCCCCCTACAATGAGCAGTTCTTC. Translation: CSVPARDSPYNEQFF. The V call is TRBV29-1, the J call TRBJ2-1; a possible D gene is TRBD2 (6 bases). The CDR3 has 15 residues. CDR1 SQVTM and CDR2 ANQGSEA come from the germline V gene. Trimming took 5 bases from V and 2 from J, leaving 16 bases between them.

The V call is TRBV4-1, the J call TRBJ2-1, with 7 bases lining up with TRBD2. Germline values: CDR1 MGHRA, CDR2 YSYEKL. The CDR3 covers 14 residues. V lost 3 bases, J lost 6 bases, and 5 bases stayed unmatched. CDR3 in amino acids: CASSHGGGSNEQFF. CDR3 DNA sequence: TGCGCCAGCAGCCATGGGGGGGGGAGCAATGAGCAGTTCTTC.

The V gene is TRBV2, the J gene TRBJ2-3; 10 positions agree with TRBD1. CDR1 is SNHLY, CDR2 FYNNEI, per germline. Unmatched junction bases numbered 13, after V lost 7 bases and J lost 0 bases. This CDR3 has 18 residues. The CDR3 DNA reads as TGTGCCAGCACTGGCTTGGACAGGGGGGTTGCTAGCACAGATACGCAGTATTTT. Translation gives CASTGLDRGVASTDTQYF.

This clonotype appeared many times. The V call is TRBV6-1, the J call TRBJ2-7, with TRBD1 matching over 7 bases. V lost 1 base and J lost 2; bases outside the gene matches: 2. Germline V CDR1 and CDR2: MNHNS, SASEGT. The CDR3 spans 14 residues. The CDR3 sequence: CASSEDRGPYEQYF. The CDR3 DNA reads as TGTGCCAGCAGTGAAGACAGGGGTCCCTACGAGCAGTACTTC.

This clonotype was recorded at least ten times. The CDR3 here is CSVEGSGANNEKLFF. The CDR3 coding sequence is TGCAGCGTTGAAGGGTCAGGGGCAAATAATGAAAAACTGTTTTTT. The chain couples TRBV29-1 to TRBJ1-4, with D possibly matching TRBD1 (6 bases). CDR3 length: 15 residues. Looked up from germline, CDR1 is SQVTM and CDR2 is ANQGSEA. With 1 base removed from V and 4 bases from J, the gap between germline ends came to 13 bases.